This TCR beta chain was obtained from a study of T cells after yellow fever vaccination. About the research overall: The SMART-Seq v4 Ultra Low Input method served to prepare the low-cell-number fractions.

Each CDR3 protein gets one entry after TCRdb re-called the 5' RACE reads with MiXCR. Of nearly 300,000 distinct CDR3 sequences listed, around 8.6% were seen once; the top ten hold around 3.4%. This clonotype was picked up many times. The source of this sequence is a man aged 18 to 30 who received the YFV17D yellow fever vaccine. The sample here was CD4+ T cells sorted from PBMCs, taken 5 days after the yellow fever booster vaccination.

CDR3 residues: CASSFGDRGNIQYF. CDR3 DNA: TGCGCCAGCAGCTTCGGGGACAGGGGCAACATTCAGTACTTC. The chain recombines TRBV5-1 with TRBJ2-4; the match to TRBD1 covers 10 bases. The CDR3 contains 14 residues. The V segment lost 2 bases and the J segment 7 bases; nucleotides outside the gene matches: 3. Germline V gene lookup returns CDR1 SGHRS and CDR2 YFSETQ.